This T cell receptor (beta chain) stems from a study of T cell responses to AZD1222 COVID-19 vaccine. Findings of the study overall: The peak T cell response came first, and repertoires were sampled only after it. CD4 TCRs covered the whole spike, strongest at regions 160-218 and 743-854. The donor group comprised mostly white British people and more females; the analysis possibly underestimated clonal diversity.

This CDR3 is built from 16 residues. Germline V gene sequence: CDR1 SQVTM, CDR2 ANQGSEA. The V gene lost 8 bases and the J gene lost 0 bases, with 20 bases spanning the gap. This table comes from immunoSEQ multiplex PCR, and its TCRdb copy is limited to in-frame clones, with some not included. The table includes some 150,000 clones, approximately 89% detected once. With respect to this clone: Its antigen is still unknown.

The input for sequencing was peripheral blood, taken on day 0 of AZD1222 vaccination. This sequence was found in an adult in good health. This chain uses TRBV29-1 with TRBJ2-1; D possibly corresponds to TRBD2 (7 bases). CDR3 region: CSYRRGGRGSYNEQFF. The CDR3 region has the DNA TGCAGCTACCGGCGCGGGGGCCGGGGCTCCTACAATGAGCAGTTCTTC.